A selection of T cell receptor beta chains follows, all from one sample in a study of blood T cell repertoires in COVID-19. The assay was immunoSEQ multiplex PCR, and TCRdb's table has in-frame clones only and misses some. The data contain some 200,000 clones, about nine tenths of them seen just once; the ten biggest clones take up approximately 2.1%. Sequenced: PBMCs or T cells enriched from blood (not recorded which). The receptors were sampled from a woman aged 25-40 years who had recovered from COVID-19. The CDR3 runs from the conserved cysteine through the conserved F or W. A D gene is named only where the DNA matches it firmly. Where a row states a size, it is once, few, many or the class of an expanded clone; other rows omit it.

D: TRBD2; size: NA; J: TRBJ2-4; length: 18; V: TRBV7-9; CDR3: CASSQTYSGEEAGNIQYF; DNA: TGTGCCAGCAGCCAAACCTATAGCGGGGAGGAGGCGGGAAACATTCAGTACTTC
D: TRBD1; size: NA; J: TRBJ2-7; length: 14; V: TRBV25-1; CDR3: CASSPAGGRYEQYF; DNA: TGTGCCAGCAGTCCAGCAGGGGGCAGATACGAGCAGTACTTC
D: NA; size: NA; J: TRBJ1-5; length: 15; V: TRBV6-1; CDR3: CASSEPIRGNQPQHF; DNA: TGTGCCAGCAGTGAGCCGATTAGGGGGAATCAGCCCCAGCATTTT
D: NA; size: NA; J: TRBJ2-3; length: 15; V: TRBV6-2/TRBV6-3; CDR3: CASSLAGRSTDTQYF; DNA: TGTGCCAGCAGTTTGGCGGGACGGAGCACAGATACGCAGTATTTT
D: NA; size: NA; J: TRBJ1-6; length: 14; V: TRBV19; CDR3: CASSIGQVNSPLHF; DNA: TGTGCCAGTAGTATTGGGCAGGTAAACTCACCCCTCCACTTT
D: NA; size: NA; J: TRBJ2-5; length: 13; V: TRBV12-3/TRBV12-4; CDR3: CASSRGGPGTQYF; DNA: TGTGCCAGCAGTCGAGGAGGGCCCGGGACCCAGTACTTC
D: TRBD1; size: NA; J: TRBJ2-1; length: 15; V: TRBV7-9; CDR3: CASSPRGQGMNEQFF; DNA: TGTGCCAGCAGCCCGCGGGGACAGGGGATGAATGAGCAGTTCTTC
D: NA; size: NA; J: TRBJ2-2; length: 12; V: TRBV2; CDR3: CASRLLTGELFF; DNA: TGTGCCAGCAGACTGCTCACCGGGGAGCTGTTTTTT
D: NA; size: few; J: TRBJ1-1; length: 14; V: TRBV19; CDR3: CASSMGQRFVEAFF; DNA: TGTGCCAGTAGTATGGGACAACGATTTGTTGAAGCTTTCTTT
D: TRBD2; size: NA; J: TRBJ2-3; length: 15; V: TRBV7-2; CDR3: CASSLSREASDTQYF; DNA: TGTGCCAGCAGCTTAAGCCGGGAGGCATCAGATACGCAGTATTTT
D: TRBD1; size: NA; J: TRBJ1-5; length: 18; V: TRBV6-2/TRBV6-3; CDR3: CASSSLDRVPYSNQPQHF; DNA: TGTGCCAGCAGTTCCCTGGACAGGGTCCCTTATAGCAATCAGCCCCAGCATTTT
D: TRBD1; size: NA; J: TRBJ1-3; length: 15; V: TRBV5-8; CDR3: CASSVGQLSGNTIYF; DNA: TGTGCCAGCAGCGTGGGACAGCTCTCTGGAAACACCATATATTTT
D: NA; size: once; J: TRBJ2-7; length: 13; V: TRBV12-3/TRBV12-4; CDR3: CASSYGDSYEQYF; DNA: TGTGCCAGCAGTTACGGGGACTCCTACGAGCAGTACTTC
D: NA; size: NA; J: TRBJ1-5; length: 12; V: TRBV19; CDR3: CASSTGNQPQHF; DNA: TGTGCCAGTAGTACAGGGAATCAGCCCCAGCATTTT
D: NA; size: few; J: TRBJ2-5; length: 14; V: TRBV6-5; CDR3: CASSWGAYGETQYF; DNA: TGTGCCAGCAGTTGGGGCGCATATGGGGAGACCCAGTACTTC
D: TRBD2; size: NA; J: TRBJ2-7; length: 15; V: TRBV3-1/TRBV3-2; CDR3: CASSQEPSGSYEQYF; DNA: TGTGCCAGCAGCCAAGAGCCTAGCGGCTCCTACGAGCAGTACTTC
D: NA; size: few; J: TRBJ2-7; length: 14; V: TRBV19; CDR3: CASSISPGANEQYF; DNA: TGTGCCAGTAGTATATCACCAGGGGCCAACGAGCAGTACTTC
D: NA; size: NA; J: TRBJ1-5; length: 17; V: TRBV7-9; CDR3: CASSSTQGPERNQPQHF; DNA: TGTGCCAGCAGTTCGACTCAGGGTCCCGAACGCAATCAGCCCCAGCATTTT
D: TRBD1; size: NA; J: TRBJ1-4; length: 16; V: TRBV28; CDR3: CASSENRGRTNEKLFF; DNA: TGTGCCAGCAGTGAAAACAGGGGTAGGACTAATGAAAAACTGTTTTTT
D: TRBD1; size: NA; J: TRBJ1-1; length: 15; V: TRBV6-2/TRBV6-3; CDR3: CASSQIPDRDAEAFF; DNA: TGTGCCAGCAGTCAAATCCCGGACAGGGACGCTGAAGCTTTCTTT
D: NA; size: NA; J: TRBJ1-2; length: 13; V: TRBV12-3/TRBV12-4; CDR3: CASTLVGVYGYTF; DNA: TGTGCCAGCACCCTAGTAGGGGTCTATGGCTACACCTTC
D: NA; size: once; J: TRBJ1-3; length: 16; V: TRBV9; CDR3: CASSFEEGGFGNTIYF; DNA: TGTGCCAGCAGCTTTGAGGAGGGCGGGTTTGGAAACACCATATATTTT
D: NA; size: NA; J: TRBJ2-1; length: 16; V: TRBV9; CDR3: CASSFGASSSYNEQFF; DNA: TGTGCCAGCAGCTTCGGAGCAAGCTCGTCCTACAATGAGCAGTTCTTC
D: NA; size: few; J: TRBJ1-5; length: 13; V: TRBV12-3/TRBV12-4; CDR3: CASSDSQDQPQHF; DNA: TGTGCCAGCAGTGACTCACAAGATCAGCCCCAGCATTTT
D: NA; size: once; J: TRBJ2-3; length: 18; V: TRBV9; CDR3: CASSVRTGGTTSTDTQYF; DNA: TGTGCCAGCAGCGTTAGAACCGGCGGGACCACTAGCACAGATACGCAGTATTTT
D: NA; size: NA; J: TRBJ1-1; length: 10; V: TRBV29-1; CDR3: CSGGDTEAFF; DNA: TGCAGTGGGGGGGACACTGAAGCTTTCTTT
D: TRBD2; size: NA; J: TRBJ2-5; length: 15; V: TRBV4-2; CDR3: CASSQVAGEGETQYF; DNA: TGTGCCAGCAGCCAAGTAGCGGGGGAGGGAGAGACCCAGTACTTC
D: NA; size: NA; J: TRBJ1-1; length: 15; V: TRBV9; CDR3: CASSVATGYDTEAFF; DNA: TGTGCCAGCAGCGTAGCTACAGGGTATGACACTGAAGCTTTCTTT
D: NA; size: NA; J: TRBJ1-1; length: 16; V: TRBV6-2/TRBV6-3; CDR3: CASTPLLGQINTEAFF; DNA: TGTGCCAGCACCCCCCTTCTTGGACAGATTAACACTGAAGCTTTCTTT
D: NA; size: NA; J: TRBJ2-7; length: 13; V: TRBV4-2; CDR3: CASSQDWAGEQYF; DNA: TGTGCCAGCAGCCAAGATTGGGCCGGCGAGCAGTACTTC
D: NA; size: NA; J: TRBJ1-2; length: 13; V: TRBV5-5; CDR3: CASRMGLNYGYTF; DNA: TGTGCCAGCCGTATGGGACTGAACTATGGCTACACCTTC
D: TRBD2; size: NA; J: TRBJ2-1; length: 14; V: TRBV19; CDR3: CASSFAGGPIEQFF; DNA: TGTGCCAGTAGTTTTGCGGGAGGGCCTATTGAGCAGTTCTTC
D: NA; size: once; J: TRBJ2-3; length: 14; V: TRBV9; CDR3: CASSSQASTDTQYF; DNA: TGTGCCAGCAGCTCCCAGGCGAGCACAGATACGCAGTATTTT
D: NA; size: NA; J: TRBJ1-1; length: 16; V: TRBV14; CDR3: CASSQESGLPGTEAFF; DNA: TGTGCCAGCAGCCAGGAGAGTGGTTTACCGGGGACTGAAGCTTTCTTT
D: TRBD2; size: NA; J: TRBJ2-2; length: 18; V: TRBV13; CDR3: CASSPRTSGRRNTGELFF; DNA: TGTGCCAGCAGCCCCCGGACTAGCGGGAGGAGGAACACCGGGGAGCTGTTTTTT
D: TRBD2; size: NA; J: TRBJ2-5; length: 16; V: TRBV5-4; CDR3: CASSLGERGYQETQYF; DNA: TGTGCCAGCAGCTTGGGGGAGCGGGGGTACCAAGAGACCCAGTACTTC
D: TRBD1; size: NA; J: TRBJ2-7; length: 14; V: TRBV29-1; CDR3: CSVTPGQDSYEQYF; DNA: TGCAGCGTTACTCCGGGACAGGACTCCTACGAGCAGTACTTC
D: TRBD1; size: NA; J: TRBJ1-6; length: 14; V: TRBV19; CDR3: CASSTGTGNSPLHF; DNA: TGTGCCAGTAGTACCGGGACAGGTAATTCACCCCTCCACTTT
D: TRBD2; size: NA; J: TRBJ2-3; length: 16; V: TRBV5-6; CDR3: CASSLLAGGGADTQYF; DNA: TGTGCCAGCAGCTTGTTGGCCGGGGGAGGGGCAGATACGCAGTATTTT
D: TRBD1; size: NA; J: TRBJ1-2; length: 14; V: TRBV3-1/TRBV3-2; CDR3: CASSQTGRVYGYTF; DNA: TGTGCCAGCAGCCAGACAGGGCGCGTCTATGGCTACACCTTC
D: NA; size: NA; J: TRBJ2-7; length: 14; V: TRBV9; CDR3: CASSVRDIPYEQYF; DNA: TGTGCCAGCAGCGTCCGGGACATACCCTACGAGCAGTACTTC
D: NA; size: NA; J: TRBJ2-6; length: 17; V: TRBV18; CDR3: CASSPAPLYSGANVLTF; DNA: TGTGCCAGCTCACCCGCGCCTCTGTACTCTGGGGCCAACGTCCTGACTTTC
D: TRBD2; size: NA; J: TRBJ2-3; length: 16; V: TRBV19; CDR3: CASSIGTSGSTDTQYF; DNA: TGTGCCAGTAGTATAGGGACTAGCGGGAGCACAGATACGCAGTATTTT
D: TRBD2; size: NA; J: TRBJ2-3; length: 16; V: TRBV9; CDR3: CASSVGPSGYTDTQYF; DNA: TGTGCCAGCAGCGTAGGGCCTAGCGGTTACACAGATACGCAGTATTTT
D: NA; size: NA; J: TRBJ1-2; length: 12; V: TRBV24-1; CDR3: CATSTGSYGYTF; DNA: TGTGCCACCTCCACAGGGTCTTATGGCTACACCTTC
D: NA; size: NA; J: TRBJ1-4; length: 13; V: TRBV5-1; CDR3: CASSLATDEKLFF; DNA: TGCGCCAGCAGCTTGGCTACAGATGAAAAACTGTTTTTT
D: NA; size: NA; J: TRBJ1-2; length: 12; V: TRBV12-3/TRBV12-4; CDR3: CASSYDSYGYTF; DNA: TGTGCCAGCAGTTATGACAGCTATGGCTACACCTTC
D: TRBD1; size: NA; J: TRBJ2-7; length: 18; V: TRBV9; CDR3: CASSVAIPGPGGSYEQYF; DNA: TGTGCCAGCAGCGTAGCTATTCCCGGGCCAGGGGGCTCCTACGAGCAGTACTTC
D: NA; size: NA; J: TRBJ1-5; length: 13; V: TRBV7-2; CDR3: CASSTDRNQPQHF; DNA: TGTGCCAGCAGCACTGACAGAAATCAGCCCCAGCATTTT
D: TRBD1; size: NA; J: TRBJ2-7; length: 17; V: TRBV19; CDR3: CASSIVPGTGGFYEQYF; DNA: TGTGCCAGTAGTATAGTCCCAGGGACAGGGGGATTCTACGAGCAGTACTTC
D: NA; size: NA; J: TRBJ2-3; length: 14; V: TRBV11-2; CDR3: CASSLDSATDTQYF; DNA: TGTGCCAGCAGCTTAGATAGCGCTACAGATACGCAGTATTTT
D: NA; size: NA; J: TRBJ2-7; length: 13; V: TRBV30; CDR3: CAWDPGPYYEQYF; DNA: TGTGCCTGGGATCCGGGTCCCTACTACGAGCAGTACTTC
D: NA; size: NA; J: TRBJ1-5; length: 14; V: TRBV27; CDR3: CASSLARDNQPQHF; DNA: TGTGCCAGCAGTTTAGCCAGGGACAATCAGCCCCAGCATTTT
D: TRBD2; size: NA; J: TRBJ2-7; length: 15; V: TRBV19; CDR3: CASSILAGASYEQYF; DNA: TGTGCCAGTAGTATATTAGCGGGGGCCAGCTACGAGCAGTACTTC
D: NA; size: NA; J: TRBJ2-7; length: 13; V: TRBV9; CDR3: CASSFGLRHEQYF; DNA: TGTGCCAGCAGCTTTGGACTTCGCCACGAGCAGTACTTC
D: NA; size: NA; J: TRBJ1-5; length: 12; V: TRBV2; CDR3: CASSVRDQPQHF; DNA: TGTGCCAGCAGTGTGCGAGATCAGCCCCAGCATTTT
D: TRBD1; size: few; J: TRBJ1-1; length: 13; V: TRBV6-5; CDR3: CASSNNRGLGAFF; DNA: TGTGCCAGCAGTAACAACAGGGGGCTAGGAGCTTTCTTT
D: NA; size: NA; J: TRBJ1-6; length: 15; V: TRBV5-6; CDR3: CASSLVGWGDSPLHF; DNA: TGTGCCAGCAGCTTGGTCGGGTGGGGGGATTCACCCCTCCACTTT